Shown below are 32 T cell receptor beta chains from a single sample sequenced in a study of Ad26.COV2.S vaccination and SARS-CoV-2 variants (dated by TCRdb to the early 2020s). The treatment or condition label on this specimen signifies: some 20 received Ad26.COV2.S at low or high dose, single or two shots; about five received placebo; per-sample allocation not given. For vaccine and placebo recipients, repertoires were sequenced using samples collected on day 63 after the first injection. The library was obtained by the immunoSEQ multiplex PCR assay. Held by TCRdb, this immuneACCESS table contains in-frame sequences only and omits some clones. Under half of the omission traces to an unresolved V gene where checked; the cause of the rest is unknown. The sample data list roughly 380,000 clones, and over 75% of these were observed just once. The ten largest clones take up 3.6% of the sample. Sequenced here: peripheral blood, sampled in a trial of Ad26.COV2.S vaccine versus placebo. These receptors were obtained from a person aged 18-60 years who received the Ad26.COV2.S COVID-19 vaccine or a placebo.

The chain joins TRBV4-1 to TRBJ1-4, with 10 bases identical to TRBD1. With V trimmed by 0 bases and J by 7 bases, 5 bases remained unmatched. The CDR3 consists of 16 residues. Germline CDR1 and CDR2: MGHRA and YSYEKL. The DNA for the CDR3 is TGCGCCAGCAGCCAAGACCTCCGGGACAGGGGTGAAAAACTGTTTTTT. Its translation: CASSQDLRDRGEKLFF.

The chain joins TRBV12-3 or TRBV12-4 to TRBJ2-7; D is perhaps TRBD2 (5 bases). V dropped 6 bases and J dropped 6 bases, with 15 bases sitting between them. The CDR3 sequence is 13 residues long. The CDR3 reads CASSPGMGSEQYF. The DNA of the CDR3 is TGTGCCAGCAGCCCCGGGATGGGAAGCGAGCAGTACTTC.

V usage is TRBV27 and J usage is TRBJ1-5; unclear D gene. The V end lost 4 bases, the J end lost 4 bases, and 5 bases lay between the germline ends. Germline assignment: CDR1 MNHEY and CDR2 SMNVEV (reference sequence). This CDR3 comprises 12 residues. The CDR3 bases are TGTGCCAGCAGTTCGGTGAATCAGCCCCAGCATTTT. Translation gives CASSSVNQPQHF.

The chain carries TRBV5-4 and TRBJ2-2; TRBD2 aligns across 13 bases. J lost 7 bases, V lost 3 bases, and 12 bases had no gene match. The CDR3 contains 18 residues. Germline V gene lookup returns CDR1 SGHNT and CDR2 YYREEE (reference sequence). The CDR3 spells CASSSPRGTSGVGGELFF. CDR3 nucleotide sequence: TGTGCCAGCAGCTCTCCCCGAGGGACTAGCGGGGTAGGCGGGGAGCTGTTTTTT.

The chain recombines TRBV28 with TRBJ2-2, with D possibly TRBD1 on 6 matching bases. Trimming stripped 6 bases from V and 5 bases from J, with 10 bases between. CDR1 and CDR2 (germline): MDHEN, SYDVKM. The CDR3 runs to 13 residues. The CDR3 DNA reads TGTGCCAGCAGCCTCGGACAGACCGGGGAGCTGTTTTTT. This encodes CASSLGQTGELFF.

The rearrangement joins TRBV6-6 to TRBJ2-5; 8 bases are a match to TRBD2. The junction had 4 bases not matched to a gene; V was cut back by 2 bases and J by 2 bases. Germline V lookup: CDR1 MNHNY, CDR2 SVGAGI (reference sequence). The CDR3 runs 15 residues. The CDR3 coding sequence is TGTGCCAGCAGTTACCGGGGCGGGGGGCAAGAGACCCAGTACTTC. Encoded protein: CASSYRGGGQETQYF.

This chain uses TRBV6-6 with TRBJ2-7, with a weak D call TRBD1 (5 bases). There are 14 residues in the CDR3. The germline V gene encodes CDR1 MNHNY and CDR2 SVGAGI (reference sequence). V lost 0 bases and J 2 bases, leaving 8 bases between the germline ends. The CDR3 loop is CASSYSIGAYEQYF. The DNA for the CDR3 is TGTGCCAGCAGTTACTCGATAGGGGCCTACGAGCAGTACTTC.

The chain carries TRBV28 and TRBJ2-7, with D perhaps TRBD2 (6 bases). V lost 6 bases, J lost 6 bases, and 15 bases lay in between. From germline, CDR1 is MDHEN and CDR2 SYDVKM. The CDR3 totals 13 residues. In DNA, the CDR3 is TGTGCCAGCAGGGTACTGTTGCGGGGCGAGCAGTACTTC. This translates into CASRVLLRGEQYF.

The chain carries TRBV4-3 and TRBJ1-6; D is uncertain. CDR3 length: 15 residues. V lost 3 bases and J 1 base, leaving 7 bases between the germline ends. CDR1 is LGHNA and CDR2 is YSLEER in the germline V gene. CDR3 nucleotides: TGCGCCAGCAGCCATGAAAGGTCCTATAATTCACCCCTCCACTTT. Its translation is CASSHERSYNSPLHF.

This clone was counted only a few times. The gene calls are TRBV5-4 and TRBJ1-1; D unresolved. CDR3 length: 14 residues. V was pared by 3 bases and J by 7 bases, with 16 bases between. Germline V gene sequence: CDR1 SGHNT, CDR2 YYREEE (reference sequence). The CDR3 DNA follows: TGTGCCAGCAGCTCGCTTTGGACTACGCATGAAGCTTTCTTT. It yields the protein CASSSLWTTHEAFF.

The rearrangement uses TRBV7-2 and TRBJ1-2; D might be TRBD1 (5 bases). This CDR3 has 15 residues. Germline values: CDR1 SGHTA, CDR2 FQGNSA. V was trimmed by 3 bases and J by 5 bases, leaving 16 bases between them. Here the CDR3 DNA reads TGTGCCAGCAGCTTCCGGGACGAGGGGTCTTATGGCTACACCTTC. Translating gives CASSFRDEGSYGYTF.

The chain uses TRBV30 and TRBJ1-1; a weak D match, TRBD1 (6 bases). Trimming pared 6 bases from V and 1 base from J, leaving 12 bases between. The germline CDR1 and CDR2 sequences are GTSNPN and SVGIG (reference sequence). This CDR3 is built from 13 residues. CDR3 sequence: CACHREPNTEAFF. The CDR3 DNA reads as TGTGCCTGTCACAGGGAGCCGAACACTGAAGCTTTCTTT.

This clone has a single count. This chain links TRBV4-2 with TRBJ2-7; D perhaps matches TRBD2 (5 bases). CDR1 is LGHNA and CDR2 is YNFKEQ in the germline V gene. Deletions cut 1 base from V and 3 bases from J, with 10 bases between. CDR3 length: 14 amino acids. CDR3 coding DNA: TGTGCCAGCAGCCAAGCGGGGAACGGCTACGAGCAGTACTTC. Translating gives CASSQAGNGYEQYF.

The chain combines TRBV2 with TRBJ2-2, with D maybe TRBD2 (7 bases). V lost 6 bases and J 0 bases, leaving 11 bases between the germline ends. CDR1 is SNHLY and CDR2 is FYNNEI in the germline V gene. This CDR3 has 15 amino acids. The CDR3 DNA is TGTGCCAGCAGGTGGGAGGGGGCGAACACCGGGGAGCTGTTTTTT. Protein sequence: CASRWEGANTGELFF.

The chain has TRBV9 and TRBJ1-2; TRBD1 is a possible D gene (6 bases). V lost 3 bases to trimming and J lost 4 bases, with 13 bases between them. The CDR3 is 14 amino acids. Germline lookup yields CDR1 SGDLS and CDR2 YYNGEE. CDR3 region: CASSGSTGAYGYTF. The CDR3 DNA is TGTGCCAGCAGCGGTAGTACGGGGGCCTATGGCTACACCTTC.

The chain's CDR3 is CATAVGREGQPQHF. DNA of the CDR3: TGTGCCACCGCAGTAGGCAGGGAGGGTCAGCCCCAGCATTTT. The genes are TRBV6-5 and TRBJ1-5; D perhaps matches TRBD1 (5 bases). The germline V gene encodes CDR1 MNHEY and CDR2 SVGAGI. The CDR3 totals 14 residues. V lost 10 bases and J 6 bases, leaving 19 bases between the germline ends.

The rearrangement links TRBV28 to TRBJ2-7; tentatively, D is TRBD2 (5 bases). V shed 2 bases and J shed 4 bases, with 15 bases lying between them. This CDR3 region has 15 residues. Germline V gene lookup returns CDR1 MDHEN and CDR2 SYDVKM. The CDR3 bases are TGTGCCAGCAGTTTACTCAGTTACCCGGGGTACGAGCAGTACTTC. Amino acid sequence: CASSLLSYPGYEQYF.

This clone was recorded once. The rearrangement links TRBV7-2 to TRBJ2-3; 9 bases are shared with TRBD1. V trimming: 5 bases; J trimming: 1 base; junction bases outside the gene matches: 10. Looked up from germline, CDR1 is SGHTA and CDR2 is FQGNSA. The CDR3 covers 17 residues. CDR3 sequence: CASSADRGVWGTDTQYF. The DNA for the CDR3 is TGTGCCAGCAGCGCTGACAGGGGGGTTTGGGGCACAGATACGCAGTATTTT.

The chain employs TRBV6-2 or TRBV6-3 and TRBJ1-5, with D possibly being TRBD1 (5 bases). The CDR3 is made up of 15 amino acids. CDR1 and CDR2 (germline): MNHEY, SVGEGT. V lost 4 bases to trimming and J lost 0 bases, with 10 bases between them. CDR3 amino acids: CASSSWGPSNQPQHF. The CDR3 DNA reads as TGTGCCAGCAGTTCCTGGGGACCTAGCAATCAGCCCCAGCATTTT.

V and J are TRBV6-1 and TRBJ2-7, with D unresolved. Trimming stripped 0 bases from V and 4 bases from J, with 10 bases between. The germline V gene has CDR1 MNHNS and CDR2 SASEGT. The CDR3 contains 14 residues. The CDR3 reads CASSEAWGFYEQYF. CDR3 DNA: TGTGCCAGCAGTGAAGCTTGGGGTTTTTACGAGCAGTACTTC.

Only a few counts were recorded for this clone. The J gene is TRBJ2-2, the V gene TRBV5-4; D possibly corresponds to TRBD2 (6 bases). The V gene's germline CDR1 is SGHNT and CDR2 YYREEE (reference sequence). V shed 4 bases and J shed 4 bases, with 20 bases lying between them. This CDR3 contains 17 residues. This chain's CDR3 is CASSIFRGAEVTGELFF. The CDR3 DNA is TGTGCCAGCAGCATTTTCCGCGGGGCAGAGGTCACCGGGGAGCTGTTTTTT.

This chain links TRBV4-1 with TRBJ1-2; the D gene is possibly TRBD1 (5 bases). The CDR3 runs 17 residues. Between the trimmed V and J ends, which lost 5 bases and 3 bases, there was a span of 22 bases. Germline V gene sequence: CDR1 MGHRA, CDR2 YSYEKL. CDR3 sequence (DNA): TGCGCCAGCAGCGACCGAGTAGGACAACGCGGAGACTATGGCTACACCTTC. Translating it yields CASSDRVGQRGDYGYTF.

The chain links TRBV2 to TRBJ1-2, with D perhaps TRBD1 (6 bases). Germline values: CDR1 SNHLY, CDR2 FYNNEI. The CDR3 contains 12 residues. Trimming took 4 bases from V and 8 from J, leaving 11 bases between them. The CDR3 nucleotides are TGTGCCAGCAGTGCAACAGGGTCAGGCTACACCTTC. Translated: CASSATGSGYTF.

The chain joins TRBV10-3 to TRBJ2-7, with D possibly called TRBD1 or TRBD2 (6 bases each). This CDR3 is 14 amino acids long. The V end was cut by 7 bases, the J end by 2 bases, with 15 bases between. Germline CDR1 is ENHRY and CDR2 is SYGVKD. The CDR3 nucleotides read TGTGCCATCACCTCAGGAGGGGGGCCCTACGAGCAGTACTTC. This codes for CAITSGGGPYEQYF.

The chain uses TRBV18 and TRBJ1-6; no clear D. CDR1 and CDR2 from the germline V gene are KGHSH and LQKENI. CDR3 length equals 17 residues. V was shortened by 3 bases and J by 5 bases, with 17 bases between the two germline ends. In DNA form, the CDR3 reads TGTGCCAGCTCACCGATTCTAGGACCGACTGATAATTCACCCCTCCACTTT. Translated: CASSPILGPTDNSPLHF.

The chain employs TRBV29-1 and TRBJ2-7; tentative D call: TRBD1 (7 bases). The CDR3 is 13 amino acids. Germline lookup yields CDR1 SQVTM and CDR2 ANQGSEA. V lost 7 bases, J lost 5 bases, and 18 bases lay in between. DNA for the CDR3: TGCAGCGCTAGCAGACAGGGAGGACACGAGCAGTACTTC. This codes for CSASRQGGHEQYF.

The V call is TRBV30, the J call TRBJ1-6; 8 bases map to TRBD1. The V gene end was trimmed by 3 bases and the J gene end by 9 bases; junction bases not matched to a gene: 7. The germline V gene encodes CDR1 GTSNPN and CDR2 SVGIG (reference sequence). The CDR3 is made up of 14 amino acids. CDR3 protein: CAWRNRGGASPLHF. CDR3 DNA sequence: TGTGCCTGGAGGAACAGGGGGGGGGCTTCACCCCTCCACTTT.

The genes are TRBV9 and TRBJ2-2; no clear D. The CDR3 covers 16 residues. V was clipped by 0 bases and J by 0 bases, with 9 bases between them. Germline values: CDR1 SGDLS, CDR2 YYNGEE. CDR3 sequence: CASSVVTDANTGELFF. The CDR3 nucleotides read TGTGCCAGCAGCGTAGTAACAGATGCGAACACCGGGGAGCTGTTTTTT.

This clone was observed once. The chain uses TRBV6-5 and TRBJ2-7, with 8 bases that match TRBD1. Trimming at V came to 4 bases and at J to 2 bases, leaving 4 bases not matched to a gene. Germline V gives CDR1 MNHEY, CDR2 SVGAGI. This CDR3 region has 14 residues. CDR3 coding DNA: TGTGCCAGCAGTTCCCGGACAGGGACCTACGAGCAGTACTTC. Its protein is CASSSRTGTYEQYF.

CDR3 in amino acids: CASSLGGSKTQYF. CDR3 bases: TGTGCCAGCAGCTTGGGTGGGTCGAAGACCCAGTACTTC. The J gene is TRBJ2-5, the V gene TRBV11-2; D remains unclear. The CDR3 runs 13 residues. Germline loops: CDR1 SGHAT, CDR2 FQNNGV. The germline V and J ends were trimmed by 3 bases and 6 bases, with 11 bases remaining between them.

CDR3 sequence (DNA): TGCAGCGTTTCCCGCCGGAGGGGTTTAGATACGCAGTATTTT. Protein product: CSVSRRRGLDTQYF. This chain connects TRBV29-1 to TRBJ2-3; weak D call: TRBD2 (6 bases). Germline assignment: CDR1 SQVTM and CDR2 ANQGSEA. The CDR3 runs to 14 residues. V was cut by 5 bases and J by 5 bases, with 17 bases left in between.

The chain employs TRBV7-9 and TRBJ1-1, with D perhaps matching TRBD1 (6 bases). Trimming cost V 2 bases and J 3 bases, with 13 bases left between them. The CDR3 contains 15 residues. Germline V gene lookup returns CDR1 SEHNR and CDR2 FQNEAQ (reference sequence). CDR3: CASSLFKSGDTEAFF. The CDR3 DNA reads as TGTGCCAGCAGCTTATTTAAGTCAGGGGACACTGAAGCTTTCTTT. Full variable domain (remainder filled in from reference TRBV7-9 and TRBJ1-1): DTGVSQNPRHKITKRGQNVTFRCDPISEHNRLYWYRQTLGQGPEFLTYFQNEAQLEKSRLLSDRFSAERPKGSFSTLEIQRTEQGDSAMYLCASSLFKSGDTEAFFGQGTRLTVV.